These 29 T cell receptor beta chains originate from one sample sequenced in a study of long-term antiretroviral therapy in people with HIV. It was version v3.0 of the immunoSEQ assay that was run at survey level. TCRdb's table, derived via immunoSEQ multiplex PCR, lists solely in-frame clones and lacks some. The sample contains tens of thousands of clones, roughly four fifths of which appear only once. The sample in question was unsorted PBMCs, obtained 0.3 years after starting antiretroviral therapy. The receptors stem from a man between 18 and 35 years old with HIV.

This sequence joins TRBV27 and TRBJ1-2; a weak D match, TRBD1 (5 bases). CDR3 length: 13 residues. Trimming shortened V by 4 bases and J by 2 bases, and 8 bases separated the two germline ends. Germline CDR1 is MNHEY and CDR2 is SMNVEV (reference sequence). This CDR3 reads CASSSTENYGYTF. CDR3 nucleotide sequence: TGTGCCAGCAGTTCGACAGAAAACTATGGCTACACCTTC.

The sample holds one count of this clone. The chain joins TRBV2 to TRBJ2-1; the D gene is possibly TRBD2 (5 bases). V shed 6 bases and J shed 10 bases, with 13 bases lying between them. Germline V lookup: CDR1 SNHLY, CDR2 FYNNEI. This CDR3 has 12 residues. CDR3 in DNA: TGTGCCAGCAGGGAGCTAGCCGGCGAGCAGTTCTTC. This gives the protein CASRELAGEQFF.

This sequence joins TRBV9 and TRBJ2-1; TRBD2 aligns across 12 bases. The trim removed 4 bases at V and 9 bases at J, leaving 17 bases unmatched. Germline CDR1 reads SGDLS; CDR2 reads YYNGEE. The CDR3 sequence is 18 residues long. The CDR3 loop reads CASSHSRLAGDPPGEQFF. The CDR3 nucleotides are TGTGCCAGCAGCCATTCCCGACTAGCGGGGGACCCTCCGGGTGAGCAGTTCTTC.

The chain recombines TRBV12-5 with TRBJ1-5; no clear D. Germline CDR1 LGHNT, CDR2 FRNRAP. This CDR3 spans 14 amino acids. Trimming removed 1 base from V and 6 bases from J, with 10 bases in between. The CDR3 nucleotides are TGTGCTAGTGGTTTGGAGATGAGCGGTCAGCCCCAGCATTTT. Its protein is CASGLEMSGQPQHF.

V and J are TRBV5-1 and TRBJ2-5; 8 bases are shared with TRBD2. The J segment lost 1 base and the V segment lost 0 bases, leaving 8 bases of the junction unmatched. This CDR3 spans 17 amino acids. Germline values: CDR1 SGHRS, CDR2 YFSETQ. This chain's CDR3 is CASSLVSSGLSQETQYF. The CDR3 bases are TGCGCCAGCAGCTTGGTGTCTAGCGGGTTGAGCCAAGAGACCCAGTACTTC.

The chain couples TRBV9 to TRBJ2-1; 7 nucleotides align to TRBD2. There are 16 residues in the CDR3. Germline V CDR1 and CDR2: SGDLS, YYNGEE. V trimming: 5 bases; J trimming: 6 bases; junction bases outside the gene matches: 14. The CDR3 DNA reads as TGTGCCAGCAGTTCCGACTTAACGGGGGGTCGCAATGAGCAGTTCTTC. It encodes CASSSDLTGGRNEQFF. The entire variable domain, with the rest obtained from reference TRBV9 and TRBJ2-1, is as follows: DSGVTQTPKHLITATGQRVTLRCSPRSGDLSVYWYQQSLDQGLQFLIQYYNGEERAKGNILERFSAQQFPDLHSELNLSSLELGDSALYFCASSSDLTGGRNEQFFGPGTRLTVL.

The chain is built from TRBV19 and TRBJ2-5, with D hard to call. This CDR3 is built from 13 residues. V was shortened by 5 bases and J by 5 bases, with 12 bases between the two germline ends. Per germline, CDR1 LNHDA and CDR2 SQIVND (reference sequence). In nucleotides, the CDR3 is TGTGCCAGTAGTGCTCGGGCAGCGGAGACCCAGTACTTC. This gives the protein CASSARAAETQYF.

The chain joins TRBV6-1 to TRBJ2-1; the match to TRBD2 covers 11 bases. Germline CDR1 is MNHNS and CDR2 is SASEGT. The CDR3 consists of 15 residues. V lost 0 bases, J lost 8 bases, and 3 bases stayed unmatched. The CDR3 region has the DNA TGTGCCAGCAGTGAAGCTAGCGGGGGGGCCGATGAGCAGTTCTTC. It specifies CASSEASGGADEQFF.

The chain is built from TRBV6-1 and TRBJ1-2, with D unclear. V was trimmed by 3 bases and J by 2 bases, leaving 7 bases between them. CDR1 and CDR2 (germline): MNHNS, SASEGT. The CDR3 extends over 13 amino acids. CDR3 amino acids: CASSDPMNYGYTF. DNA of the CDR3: TGTGCCAGCAGTGATCCGATGAACTATGGCTACACCTTC.

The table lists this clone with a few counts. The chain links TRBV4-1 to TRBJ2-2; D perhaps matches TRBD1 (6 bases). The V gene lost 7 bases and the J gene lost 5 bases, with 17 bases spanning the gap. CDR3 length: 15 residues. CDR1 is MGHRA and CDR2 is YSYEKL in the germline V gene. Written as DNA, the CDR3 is TGCGCCAGCAACCAGGGGATCGGGCCGACCGGGGAGCTGTTTTTT. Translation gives CASNQGIGPTGELFF.

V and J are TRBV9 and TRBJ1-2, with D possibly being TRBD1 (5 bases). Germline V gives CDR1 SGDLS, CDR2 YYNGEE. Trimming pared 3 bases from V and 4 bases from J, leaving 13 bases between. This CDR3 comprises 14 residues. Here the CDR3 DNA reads TGTGCCAGCAGCGCACGGGGGGTGCGCTATGGCTACACCTTC. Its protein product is CASSARGVRYGYTF.

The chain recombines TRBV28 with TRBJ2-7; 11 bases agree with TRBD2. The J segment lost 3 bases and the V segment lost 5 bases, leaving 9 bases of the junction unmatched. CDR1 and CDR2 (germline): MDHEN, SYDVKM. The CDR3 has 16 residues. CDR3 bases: TGTGCCAGCAGTCCTGGACTAGCGGGTGGAGGCTACGAGCAGTACTTC. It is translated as CASSPGLAGGGYEQYF.

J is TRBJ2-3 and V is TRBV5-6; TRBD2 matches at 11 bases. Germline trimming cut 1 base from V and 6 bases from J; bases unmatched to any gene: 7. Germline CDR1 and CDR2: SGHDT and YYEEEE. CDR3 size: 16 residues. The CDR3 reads CASSLPGTSGLDTQYF. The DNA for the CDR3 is TGTGCCAGCAGCTTGCCAGGGACTAGCGGTTTGGATACGCAGTATTTT.

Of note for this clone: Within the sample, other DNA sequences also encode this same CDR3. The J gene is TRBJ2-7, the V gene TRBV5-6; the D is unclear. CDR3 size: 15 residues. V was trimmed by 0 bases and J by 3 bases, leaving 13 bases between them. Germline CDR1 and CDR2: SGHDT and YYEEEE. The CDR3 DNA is TGTGCCAGCAGCTTGGGAAGTTTGCGGATCTACGAGCAGTACTTC. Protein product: CASSLGSLRIYEQYF.

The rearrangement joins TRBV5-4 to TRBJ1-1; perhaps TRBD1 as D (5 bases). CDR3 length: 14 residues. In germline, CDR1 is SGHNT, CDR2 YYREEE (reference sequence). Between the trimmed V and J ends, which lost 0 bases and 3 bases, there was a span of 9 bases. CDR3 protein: CASSLGGIDTEAFF. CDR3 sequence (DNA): TGTGCCAGCAGCTTGGGGGGGATTGACACTGAAGCTTTCTTT.

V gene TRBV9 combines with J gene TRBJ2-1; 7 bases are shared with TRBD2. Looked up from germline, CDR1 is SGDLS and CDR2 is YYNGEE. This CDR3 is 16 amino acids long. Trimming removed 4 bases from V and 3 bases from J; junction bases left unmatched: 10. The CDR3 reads CASSPSGGSVYNEQFF. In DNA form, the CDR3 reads TGTGCCAGCAGCCCCTCGGGCGGGAGTGTCTACAATGAGCAGTTCTTC.

The DNA for the CDR3 is TGTGCCAGCAGTACCGAGACGGGGCAAAAGCCCCAGCATTTT. Amino acid sequence: CASSTETGQKPQHF. The chain couples TRBV28 to TRBJ1-5; D might be TRBD1 (5 bases). The CDR3 contains 14 residues. Deletions cut 5 bases from V and 8 bases from J, with 16 bases between. In germline, CDR1 is MDHEN, CDR2 SYDVKM.

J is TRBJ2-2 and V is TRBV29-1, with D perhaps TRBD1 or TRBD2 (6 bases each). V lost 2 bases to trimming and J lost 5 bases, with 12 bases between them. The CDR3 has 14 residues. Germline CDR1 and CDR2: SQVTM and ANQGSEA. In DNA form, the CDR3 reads TGCAGCGTTGAACGCGGCGGGACAACCGGGGAGCTGTTTTTT. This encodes CSVERGGTTGELFF.

The CDR3: CASSEAVEQYF. The DNA of the CDR3 is TGTGCCAGCAGTGAGGCGGTCGAGCAGTACTTC. The chain couples TRBV6-4 to TRBJ2-7; no reliable D call. The CDR3 consists of 11 residues. CDR1 is MRHNA, CDR2 SNTAGT, per germline. Trimming cost V 3 bases and J 6 bases, with 6 bases left between them.

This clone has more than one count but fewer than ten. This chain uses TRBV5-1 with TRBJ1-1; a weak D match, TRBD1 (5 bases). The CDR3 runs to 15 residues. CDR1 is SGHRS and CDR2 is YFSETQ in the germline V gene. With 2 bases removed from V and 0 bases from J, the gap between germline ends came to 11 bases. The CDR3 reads CASSFARGVNTEAFF. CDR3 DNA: TGCGCCAGCAGCTTTGCCCGGGGGGTGAACACTGAAGCTTTCTTT.

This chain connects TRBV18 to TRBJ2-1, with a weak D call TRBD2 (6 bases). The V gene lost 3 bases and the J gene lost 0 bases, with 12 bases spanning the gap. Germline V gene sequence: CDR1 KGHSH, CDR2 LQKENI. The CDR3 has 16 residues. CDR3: CASSPSAGSSYNEQFF. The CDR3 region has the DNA TGTGCCAGCTCACCCTCGGCGGGGAGCTCCTACAATGAGCAGTTCTTC.

CDR3 sequence: CAWSYTGSGQYF. The CDR3, as DNA: TGTGCCTGGAGTTATACAGGGTCCGGGCAGTACTTC. This rearrangement joins TRBV30 to TRBJ2-7, with a weak D call TRBD1 (6 bases). Germline V lookup: CDR1 GTSNPN, CDR2 SVGIG (reference sequence). The CDR3 sequence is 12 residues long. The V end lost 2 bases, the J end lost 9 bases, and 14 bases lay between the germline ends.

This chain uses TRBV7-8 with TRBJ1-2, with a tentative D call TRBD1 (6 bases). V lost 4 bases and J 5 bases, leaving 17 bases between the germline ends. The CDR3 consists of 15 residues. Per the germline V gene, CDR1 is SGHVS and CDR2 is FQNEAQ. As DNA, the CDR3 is TGTGCCAGCAGCTCCGGACAGATCCATGGATATGGCTACACCTTC. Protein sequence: CASSSGQIHGYGYTF. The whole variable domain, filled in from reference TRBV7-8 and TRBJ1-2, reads GAGVSQSPRYKVAKRGQDVALRCDPISGHVSLFWYQQALGQGPEFLTYFQNEAQLDKSGLPSDRFFAERPEGSVSTLKIQRTQQEDSAVYLCASSSGQIHGYGYTFGSGTRLTVV.

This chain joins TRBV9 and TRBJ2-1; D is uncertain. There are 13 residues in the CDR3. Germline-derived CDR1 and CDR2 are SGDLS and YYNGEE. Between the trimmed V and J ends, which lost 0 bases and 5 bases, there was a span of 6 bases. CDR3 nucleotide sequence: TGTGCCAGCAGCGTAGTGGGTCACAATGAGCAGTTCTTC. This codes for CASSVVGHNEQFF.

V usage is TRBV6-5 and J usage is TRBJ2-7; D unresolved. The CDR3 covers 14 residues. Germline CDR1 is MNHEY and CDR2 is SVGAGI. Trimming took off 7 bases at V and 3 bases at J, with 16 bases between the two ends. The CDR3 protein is CASIRPSVDYEQYF. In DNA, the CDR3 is TGTGCCAGCATCCGACCCTCGGTTGACTACGAGCAGTACTTC.

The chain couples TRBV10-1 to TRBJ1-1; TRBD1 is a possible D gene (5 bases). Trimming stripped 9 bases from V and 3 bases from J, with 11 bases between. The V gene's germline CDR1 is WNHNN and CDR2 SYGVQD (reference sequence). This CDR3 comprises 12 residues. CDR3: CASGGAHTEAFF. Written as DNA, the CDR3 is TGCGCCAGTGGAGGGGCCCACACTGAAGCTTTCTTT.

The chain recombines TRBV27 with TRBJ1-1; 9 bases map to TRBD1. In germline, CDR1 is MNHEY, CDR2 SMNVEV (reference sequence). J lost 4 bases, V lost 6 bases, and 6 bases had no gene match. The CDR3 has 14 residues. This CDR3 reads CASSRDRAVTEAFF. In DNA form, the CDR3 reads TGTGCCAGCAGCCGGGACAGGGCCGTCACTGAAGCTTTCTTT.

CDR3 residues: CASSLDLFFGGGRTEAFF. The CDR3 DNA reads as TGTGCCAGCAGCTTAGATCTTTTCTTCGGGGGGGGGAGAACTGAAGCTTTCTTT. The J gene is TRBJ1-1, the V gene TRBV7-9, with D perhaps matching TRBD1 (5 bases). Trimming pared 1 base from V and 5 bases from J, leaving 23 bases between. Germline V gene sequence: CDR1 SEHNR, CDR2 FQNEAQ (reference sequence). The CDR3 has 18 residues.

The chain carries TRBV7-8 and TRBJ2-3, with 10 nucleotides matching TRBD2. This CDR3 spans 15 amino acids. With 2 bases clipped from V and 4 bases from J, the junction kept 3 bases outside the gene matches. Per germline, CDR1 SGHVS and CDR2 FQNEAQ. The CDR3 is CASSLLAGEADTQYF. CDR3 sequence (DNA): TGTGCCAGCAGCTTACTAGCGGGAGAGGCAGATACGCAGTATTTT.